This T cell receptor beta chain is drawn from a study of blood T cell repertoires in COVID-19. Study details: In each case, the material was cDNA or gDNA derived from T cells, B-cell-depleted T cells, or PBMCs.

The CDR3 contains 15 residues. The germline gives CDR1 SGDLS, CDR2 YYNGEE. With 3 bases clipped from V and 3 bases from J, the junction kept 5 bases outside the gene matches. In the authors' methods: Estimates of nucleated cell counts were drawn from the amplification of reference gene primers. Sequencing was performed with immunoSEQ multiplex PCR; in TCRdb, only in-frame clones are kept and a portion is missing. V, J and clone size were drawn from that table, and D and trimming were deduced from the DNA. This table holds tens of thousands of clones, around 76% found once. Material: peripheral blood. J is TRBJ2-7 and V is TRBV9; 11 nucleotides align to TRBD2. The receptor was derived from a human donor in a cohort sampled during active COVID-19. CDR3 sequence (DNA): TGTGCCAGCAGCGCGACTAGCGGGATAGGCTACGAGCAGTACTTC. Translating it yields CASSATSGIGYEQYF.